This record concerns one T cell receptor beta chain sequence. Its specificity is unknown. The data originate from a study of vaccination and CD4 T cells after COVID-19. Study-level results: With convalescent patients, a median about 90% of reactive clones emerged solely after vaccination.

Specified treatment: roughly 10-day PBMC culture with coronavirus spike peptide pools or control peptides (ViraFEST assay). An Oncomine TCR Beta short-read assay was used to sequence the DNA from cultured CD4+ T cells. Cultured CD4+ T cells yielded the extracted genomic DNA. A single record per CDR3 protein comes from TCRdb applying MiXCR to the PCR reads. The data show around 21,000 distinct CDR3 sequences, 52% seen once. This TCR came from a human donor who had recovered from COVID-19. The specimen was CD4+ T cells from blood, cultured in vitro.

The CDR3 region is CSARTSQETQYF. Written as DNA, the CDR3 is TGCAGTGCCCGGACTAGCCAAGAGACCCAGTACTTC. This chain uses TRBV20-1 with TRBJ2-5; 7 bases are shared with TRBD2. Germline values: CDR1 DFQATT, CDR2 SNEGSKA (reference sequence). The CDR3 contains 12 residues. Germline trimming cut 6 bases from V and 1 base from J; bases unmatched to any gene: 2.